This T cell receptor beta chain is drawn from a study of T cells after yellow fever vaccination. Study at large: For low cell numbers, libraries were made with SMART-Seq v4 Ultra Low Input.

UMIs and a universal primer site were added when TCR cDNA was made by 5'RACE template switching. TCRdb used MiXCR to reprocess the 5' RACE reads, holding one entry per CDR3 protein. In the table there are some 560,000 distinct CDR3 sequences, less than 20% of which are singletons. Study findings and constraints: The presence of abundant clonotypes contaminating from the bulk population was possible in FACS-sorted repertoires. Reappearance after the booster was seen for most primary-vaccination clones, at 95% to 97% CD4 and 75% to 90% CD8.

This clonotype showed up just a few times. Its matching antigen is unknown. The material sequenced was PBMCs, taken less than 6 days after the first yellow fever vaccination. The sequence was collected from a man aged 18 to 30 who received the YFV17D yellow fever vaccine.

The CDR3, as DNA: TGCGCCAGCAGCTTGCGACGGGATAGGAACACCGGGGAGCTGTTTTTT. Translating it yields CASSLRRDRNTGELFF. J is TRBJ2-2 and V is TRBV5-1, with a weak D call TRBD2 (5 bases). Trimming removed 1 base from V and 1 base from J, with 11 bases in between. This CDR3 is 16 amino acids long. The germline V gene encodes CDR1 SGHRS and CDR2 YFSETQ.